The present TCR beta chain was sequenced within a study of CD8 T cells in ankylosing spondylitis. This CDR3 spans 14 amino acids. Germline CDR1 is SGHTA and CDR2 is FQGNSA. V was pared by 3 bases and J by 2 bases, with 8 bases between. This clonotype was seen a handful of times. Its antigen remains unidentified. General study findings and limits: A TCR beta motif of about eight highly homologous variants seemed to mark ankylosing spondylitis blood.

TCRdb analysed the 5' RACE reads with MiXCR anew, one entry per CDR3 protein. The sample holds approximately 300,000 distinct CDR3 sequences, 7.5% to 9% seen once. Sequencing was performed on blood, either unsorted or a sorted T cell fraction (not recorded which). This clonotype originated in a male donor with ankylosing spondylitis. This chain joins TRBV7-2 and TRBJ1-3; D unresolved. Here the CDR3 DNA reads TGTGCCAGCAGCTTGGGTATCACTGGAAACACCATATATTTT. Translation: CASSLGITGNTIYF.